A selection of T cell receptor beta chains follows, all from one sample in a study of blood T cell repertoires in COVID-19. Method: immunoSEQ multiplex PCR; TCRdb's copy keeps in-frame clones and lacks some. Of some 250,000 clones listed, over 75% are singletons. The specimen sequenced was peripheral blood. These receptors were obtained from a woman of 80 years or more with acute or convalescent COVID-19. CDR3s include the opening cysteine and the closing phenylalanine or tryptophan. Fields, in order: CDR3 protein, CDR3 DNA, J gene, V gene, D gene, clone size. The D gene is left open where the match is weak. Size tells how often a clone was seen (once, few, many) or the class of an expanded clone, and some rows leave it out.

CDR3: CASNRQRGSYEQYF; DNA: TGTGCCAGCAACCGACAGAGAGGATCCTACGAGCAGTACTTC; J: TRBJ2-7; V: TRBV19; D: -; size: few
CDR3: CASSLREDRRVNEQFF; DNA: TGTGCCAGCAGCCTAAGGGAGGACAGGCGCGTCAATGAGCAGTTCTTC; J: TRBJ2-1; V: TRBV7-9; D: -; size: -
CDR3: CASSLGQTSRNTIYF; DNA: TGTGCCAGCAGTCTAGGACAAACCTCCCGAAACACCATATATTTT; J: TRBJ1-3; V: TRBV2; D: -; size: -
CDR3: CASSGLGSDYGYTF; DNA: TGTGCCAGCAGTGGACTAGGCAGCGACTATGGCTACACCTTC; J: TRBJ1-2; V: TRBV27; D: -; size: -
CDR3: CASRTNRDSRHQPQHF; DNA: TGTGCCAGTAGGACAAACCGGGACAGCCGCCATCAGCCCCAGCATTTT; J: TRBJ1-5; V: TRBV19; D: TRBD1; size: -
CDR3: CATSDLTDGLQASSYNEQFF; DNA: TGTGCCACCAGTGATTTGACGGATGGCTTACAGGCGAGCTCCTACAATGAGCAGTTCTTC; J: TRBJ2-1; V: TRBV24-1; D: -; size: -
CDR3: CASSQSSGYSNQPQHF; DNA: TGTGCCAGCAGCCAATCTTCAGGGTATAGCAATCAGCCCCAGCATTTT; J: TRBJ1-5; V: TRBV16; D: -; size: -
CDR3: CASSLTGRTDTQYF; DNA: TGCGCCAGCAGTCTAACAGGCCGCACAGATACGCAGTATTTT; J: TRBJ2-3; V: TRBV10-2; D: -; size: -
CDR3: CASSVGLAGTGELFF; DNA: TGTGCCAGCAGCGTAGGACTAGCGGGAACCGGGGAGCTGTTTTTT; J: TRBJ2-2; V: TRBV9; D: TRBD2; size: -
CDR3: CASSPDRAGTDTQYF; DNA: TGTGCCAGCAGCCCGGACAGGGCTGGCACAGATACGCAGTATTTT; J: TRBJ2-3; V: TRBV7-3; D: TRBD1; size: once
CDR3: CASSPRDRPNYGYTF; DNA: TGTGCCAGCAGCCCTCGGGACAGGCCGAACTATGGCTACACCTTC; J: TRBJ1-2; V: TRBV3-1/TRBV3-2; D: TRBD1; size: many
CDR3: CASSQERRTQETQYF; DNA: TGTGCCAGCTCACAAGAGCGACGGACTCAAGAGACCCAGTACTTC; J: TRBJ2-5; V: TRBV18; D: -; size: -
CDR3: CSVPLAGDTDTQYF; DNA: TGCAGCGTCCCACTAGCGGGAGACACAGATACGCAGTATTTT; J: TRBJ2-3; V: TRBV29-1; D: TRBD2; size: -
CDR3: CASSLGLYEQYF; DNA: TGTGCCAGCAGCCTTGGACTTTACGAGCAGTACTTC; J: TRBJ2-7; V: TRBV3-1/TRBV3-2; D: -; size: -
CDR3: CATSRDSNVYSPLHF; DNA: TGTGCCACCAGCAGAGATAGTAACGTATATTCACCCCTCCACTTT; J: TRBJ1-6; V: TRBV15; D: -; size: -
CDR3: CASSLRDRGAINYGYTF; DNA: TGTGCCAGTAGTCTCCGGGACAGGGGTGCTATTAACTATGGCTACACCTTC; J: TRBJ1-2; V: TRBV19; D: TRBD1; size: -
CDR3: CASLGLVNYGYTF; DNA: TGTGCCAGCCTAGGACTGGTGAACTATGGCTACACCTTC; J: TRBJ1-2; V: TRBV2; D: -; size: few
CDR3: CASSESVGQTGELFF; DNA: TGTGCCAGCAGTGAGTCGGTGGGACAGACCGGGGAGCTGTTTTTT; J: TRBJ2-2; V: TRBV25-1; D: TRBD1; size: few
CDR3: CASSAVAGALTDTQYF; DNA: TGTGCCAGCAGCGCCGTAGCGGGAGCCCTCACAGATACGCAGTATTTT; J: TRBJ2-3; V: TRBV9; D: TRBD2; size: -
CDR3: CASSINSPGELFF; DNA: TGTGCCAGTAGTATAAACAGTCCCGGGGAGCTGTTTTTT; J: TRBJ2-2; V: TRBV19; D: -; size: -
CDR3: CASSRPGFGNEQFF; DNA: TGTGCCAGCAGCCGCCCGGGGTTTGGGAATGAGCAGTTCTTC; J: TRBJ2-1; V: TRBV7-2; D: -; size: -
CDR3: CAISELVVPRVDTQYF; DNA: TGTGCCATCAGTGAGTTAGTAGTTCCCCGGGTAGATACGCAGTATTTT; J: TRBJ2-3; V: TRBV10-3; D: -; size: -
CDR3: CASSQGQTGYGYTF; DNA: TGTGCCAGTAGTCAGGGGCAGACGGGCTATGGCTACACCTTC; J: TRBJ1-2; V: TRBV19; D: -; size: -
CDR3: CASTTVYEQYF; DNA: TGTGCCAGCACAACAGTGTACGAGCAGTACTTC; J: TRBJ2-7; V: TRBV28; D: -; size: -
CDR3: CASSYSGTRTIYEQYF; DNA: TGTGCCAGCAGTTACTCTGGGACTAGAACCATCTACGAGCAGTACTTC; J: TRBJ2-7; V: TRBV6-2/TRBV6-3; D: TRBD2; size: few
CDR3: CASSYGTSQETQYF; DNA: TGTGCCAGCAGTTACGGGACAAGCCAAGAGACCCAGTACTTC; J: TRBJ2-5; V: TRBV6-5; D: -; size: -
CDR3: CASSTGQTPLHF; DNA: TGCGCCAGCAGCACGGGACAGACACCCCTCCACTTT; J: TRBJ1-6; V: TRBV5-1; D: TRBD1; size: -
CDR3: CASSYSKGWGQTIAFDGYTF; DNA: TGTGCCAGCAGTTACTCGAAGGGTTGGGGACAGACCATTGCATTTGATGGCTACACCTTC; J: TRBJ1-2; V: TRBV6-2/TRBV6-3; D: TRBD1; size: few
CDR3: CASGEGARPGYTF; DNA: TGTGCTAGTGGTGAAGGGGCACGCCCTGGCTACACCTTC; J: TRBJ1-2; V: TRBV12-5; D: -; size: few
CDR3: CASGLVRSSPSGANVLTF; DNA: TGTGCTAGTGGTTTGGTACGTAGCTCCCCCTCTGGGGCCAACGTCCTGACTTTC; J: TRBJ2-6; V: TRBV12-5; D: -; size: -
CDR3: CASSLSSGEPYNEQFF; DNA: TGCGCCAGCAGCTTGTCCTCGGGGGAACCGTACAATGAGCAGTTCTTC; J: TRBJ2-1; V: TRBV5-1; D: -; size: -
CDR3: CASSLAVGQGALDTQYF; DNA: TGTGCCAGCAGCCTAGCGGTTGGGCAGGGGGCATTGGATACGCAGTATTTT; J: TRBJ2-3; V: TRBV7-2; D: -; size: -
CDR3: CASSLVGGATNEKLFF; DNA: TGTGCCAGCAGCTTAGTAGGAGGAGCAACTAATGAAAAACTGTTTTTT; J: TRBJ1-4; V: TRBV7-2; D: -; size: -
CDR3: CASSNSPGQGQETQYF; DNA: TGTGCCAGCAGCAACAGTCCGGGACAGGGCCAAGAGACCCAGTACTTC; J: TRBJ2-5; V: TRBV5-6; D: TRBD1; size: -
CDR3: CASSLRGGQGHQPQHF; DNA: TGTGCCAGCAGTTTAAGGGGGGGACAGGGGCATCAGCCCCAGCATTTT; J: TRBJ1-5; V: TRBV28; D: TRBD1; size: -
CDR3: CASSKTTVGELFF; DNA: TGTGCCAGTAGTAAGACGACTGTCGGGGAGCTGTTTTTT; J: TRBJ2-2; V: TRBV19; D: -; size: -
CDR3: CATSLDRGNTEAFF; DNA: TGTGCCACCAGCCTAGACAGGGGGAACACTGAAGCTTTCTTT; J: TRBJ1-1; V: TRBV15; D: TRBD1; size: -
CDR3: CASSQAGLAGGEQYF; DNA: TGTGCCAGCAGCCAAGCGGGGCTAGCGGGGGGGGAGCAGTACTTC; J: TRBJ2-7; V: TRBV3-1/TRBV3-2; D: TRBD2; size: -
CDR3: CASSLVGGAGNIQYF; DNA: TGTGCCAGCAGCTTAGTCGGGGGGGCGGGAAACATTCAGTACTTC; J: TRBJ2-4; V: TRBV7-2; D: TRBD2; size: few
CDR3: CATSDFRRDSLGDTQYF; DNA: TGTGCCACCAGTGATTTTCGCCGGGACAGTCTCGGGGATACGCAGTATTTT; J: TRBJ2-3; V: TRBV24-1; D: TRBD1; size: -
CDR3: CAISEGLAGTITTGELFF; DNA: TGTGCCATCAGTGAGGGGCTAGCGGGGACGATCACTACCGGGGAGCTGTTTTTT; J: TRBJ2-2; V: TRBV10-3; D: TRBD2; size: -
CDR3: CSVGGTSGGPGDTQYF; DNA: TGCAGCGTAGGAGGGACTAGCGGGGGGCCGGGGGATACGCAGTATTTT; J: TRBJ2-3; V: TRBV29-1; D: TRBD2; size: -
CDR3: CASSLGPGRDQETQYF; DNA: TGCGCCAGCAGCTTGGGCCCAGGGAGGGATCAAGAGACCCAGTACTTC; J: TRBJ2-5; V: TRBV5-1; D: TRBD2; size: -
CDR3: CASSIRPGGVPYNSPLHF; DNA: TGTGCCAGTAGTATCCGGCCTGGAGGGGTTCCCTATAATTCACCCCTCCACTTT; J: TRBJ1-6; V: TRBV19; D: -; size: -
CDR3: CAIQFTGSEAFF; DNA: TGTGCCATCCAGTTTACGGGATCCGAAGCTTTCTTT; J: TRBJ1-1; V: TRBV28; D: -; size: -
CDR3: CASREGLTGSYNEQFF; DNA: TGTGCCAGCAGGGAAGGACTAACGGGTTCCTACAATGAGCAGTTCTTC; J: TRBJ2-1; V: TRBV27; D: -; size: -
CDR3: CASSQVRGTSGSGFSYNEQFF; DNA: TGCGCCAGCAGCCAAGTTCGCGGGACTAGCGGGAGCGGCTTCTCCTACAATGAGCAGTTCTTC; J: TRBJ2-1; V: TRBV4-1; D: TRBD2; size: -
CDR3: CASSGGPIYEQYF; DNA: TGTGCCAGCAGCGGAGGCCCGATTTACGAGCAGTACTTC; J: TRBJ2-7; V: TRBV14; D: -; size: -
CDR3: CASNPGLAGEASYEQYF; DNA: TGTGCCAGCAACCCGGGACTAGCGGGGGAAGCCTCCTACGAGCAGTACTTC; J: TRBJ2-7; V: TRBV5-8; D: TRBD2; size: -
CDR3: CASSLLRRGKAEAFF; DNA: TGTGCCAGCAGCCTCCTCCGCAGGGGAAAAGCTGAAGCTTTCTTT; J: TRBJ1-1; V: TRBV3-1/TRBV3-2; D: -; size: -
CDR3: CASSLVGGTGANVLTF; DNA: TGTGCCAGCAGCTTAGTAGGGGGTACTGGGGCCAACGTCCTGACTTTC; J: TRBJ2-6; V: TRBV7-2; D: -; size: -
CDR3: CASSSKTTGTSGTDTQYF; DNA: TGTGCCAGCAGCTCCAAAACCACCGGGACTAGCGGGACAGATACGCAGTATTTT; J: TRBJ2-3; V: TRBV7-2; D: TRBD2; size: -
CDR3: CASRWTGDVQETQYF; DNA: TGCGCCAGCAGGTGGACGGGGGACGTCCAAGAGACCCAGTACTTC; J: TRBJ2-5; V: TRBV5-1; D: -; size: -
CDR3: CASSLPLVAGGESRETQYF; DNA: TGTGCCAGCAGCTTACCACTAGTAGCGGGGGGGGAATCTCGGGAGACCCAGTACTTC; J: TRBJ2-5; V: TRBV7-2; D: TRBD2; size: -
CDR3: CSVEEGGRLLFGDTQYF; DNA: TGCAGCGTTGAAGAAGGGGGAAGGCTCCTCTTCGGGGATACGCAGTATTTT; J: TRBJ2-3; V: TRBV29-1; D: -; size: -
CDR3: CSVLVGGMNTGELFF; DNA: TGCAGCGTTCTAGTGGGCGGGATGAACACCGGGGAGCTGTTTTTT; J: TRBJ2-2; V: TRBV29-1; D: -; size: -
CDR3: CASRGGGRNQPQHF; DNA: TGTGCCTCCCGCGGCGGCGGAAGGAATCAGCCCCAGCATTTT; J: TRBJ1-5; V: TRBV6-5; D: -; size: once